This TCR beta chain originates from a study of T-cell reconstitution after alpha-beta-depleted transplantation in children. Preparation of the TCRbeta library was carried out with unique molecular identifiers. TCRdb ran MiXCR on the PCR reads and lists one entry per CDR3 protein. The data contain approximately 510,000 distinct CDR3 sequences, 18% of them seen just once; the ten biggest clones take up approximately 3%. Germline CDR1 and CDR2: SGHAT and FQNNGV. CDR3 length equals 14 residues. Trimming stripped 3 bases from V and 0 bases from J, with 9 bases between. The sample here was PBMCs from the stem cell graft donor, taken from the stem cell graft. The chain couples TRBV11-2 to TRBJ2-7; no definite D call. This TCR was recovered from a human donor who donated a stem cell graft to a child with acute lymphoblastic leukemia. In nucleotides, the CDR3 is TGTGCCAGCAGCTTTGCTTTTGGCTCCTACGAGCAGTACTTC. Protein sequence: CASSFAFGSYEQYF.